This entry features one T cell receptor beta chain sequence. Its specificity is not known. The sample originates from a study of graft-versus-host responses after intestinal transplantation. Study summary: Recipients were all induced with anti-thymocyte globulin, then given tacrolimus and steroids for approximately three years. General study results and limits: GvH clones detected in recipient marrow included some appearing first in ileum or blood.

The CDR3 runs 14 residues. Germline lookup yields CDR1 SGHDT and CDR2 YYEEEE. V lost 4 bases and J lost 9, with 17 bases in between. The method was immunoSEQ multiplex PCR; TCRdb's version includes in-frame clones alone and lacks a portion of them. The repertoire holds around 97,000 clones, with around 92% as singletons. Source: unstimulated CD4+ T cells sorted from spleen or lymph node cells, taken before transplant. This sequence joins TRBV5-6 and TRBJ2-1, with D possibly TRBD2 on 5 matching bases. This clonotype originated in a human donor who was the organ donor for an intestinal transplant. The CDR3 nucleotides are TGTGCCAGCAGCATCCTGACGGAGGTCCCTGAGCAGTTCTTC. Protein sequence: CASSILTEVPEQFF.